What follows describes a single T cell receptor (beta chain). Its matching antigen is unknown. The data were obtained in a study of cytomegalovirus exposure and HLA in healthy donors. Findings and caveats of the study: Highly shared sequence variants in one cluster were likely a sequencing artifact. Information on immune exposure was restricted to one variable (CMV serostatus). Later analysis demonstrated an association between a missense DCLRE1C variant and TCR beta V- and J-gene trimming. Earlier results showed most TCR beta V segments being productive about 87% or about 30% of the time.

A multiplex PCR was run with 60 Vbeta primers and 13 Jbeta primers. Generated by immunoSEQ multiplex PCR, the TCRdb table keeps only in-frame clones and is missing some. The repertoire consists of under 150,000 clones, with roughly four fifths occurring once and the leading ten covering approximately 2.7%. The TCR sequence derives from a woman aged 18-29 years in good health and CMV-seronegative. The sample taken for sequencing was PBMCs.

Here the CDR3 reads CASSDPGTGVTYNEQFF. Here the CDR3 DNA reads TGCGCCAGCAGTGATCCCGGGACAGGGGTCACCTACAATGAGCAGTTCTTC. The chain uses TRBV10-1 and TRBJ2-1, with 10 bases that match TRBD1. The germline V gene has CDR1 WNHNN and CDR2 SYGVQD (reference sequence). The J segment lost 2 bases and the V segment lost 3 bases, leaving 7 bases of the junction unmatched. The CDR3 covers 17 residues.